This T cell receptor (beta chain) is drawn from a study of T cell clones after liver transplantation. Data came from immunoSEQ multiplex PCR; TCRdb stores just in-frame clones and leaves some out. The sample yields roughly 67,000 clones, over 90% seen once. There are 15 residues in the CDR3. Germline lookup yields CDR1 KGHSY and CDR2 FQNENV. V was cut by 2 bases and J by 5 bases, with 13 bases left in between. The rearrangement joins TRBV16 to TRBJ2-1, with a tentative D call TRBD1 (6 bases). The receptor was isolated from a human patient who received a liver transplant. Some T cells may originate from the graft donor. The specimen was CD4+ T cells from blood, collected less than 27 months after liver transplant. Here the CDR3 reads CASSQATGPNNEQFF. Written as DNA, the CDR3 is TGTGCCAGCAGCCAAGCTACAGGGCCCAACAATGAGCAGTTCTTC.